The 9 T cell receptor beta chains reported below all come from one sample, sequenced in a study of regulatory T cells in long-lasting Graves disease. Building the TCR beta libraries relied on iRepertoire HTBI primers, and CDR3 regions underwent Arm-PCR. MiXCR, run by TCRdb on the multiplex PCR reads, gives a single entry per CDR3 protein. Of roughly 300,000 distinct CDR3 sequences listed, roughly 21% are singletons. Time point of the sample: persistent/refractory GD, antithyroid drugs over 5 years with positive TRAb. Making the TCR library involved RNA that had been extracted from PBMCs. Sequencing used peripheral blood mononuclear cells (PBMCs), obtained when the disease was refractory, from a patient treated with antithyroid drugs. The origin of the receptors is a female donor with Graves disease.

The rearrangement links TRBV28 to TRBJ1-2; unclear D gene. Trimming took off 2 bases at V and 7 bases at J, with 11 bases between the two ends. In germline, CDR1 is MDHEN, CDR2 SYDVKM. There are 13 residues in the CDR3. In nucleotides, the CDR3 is TGTGCCAGCAGTTTAGTAGGGCAATCTGGCTACACCTTC. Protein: CASSLVGQSGYTF.

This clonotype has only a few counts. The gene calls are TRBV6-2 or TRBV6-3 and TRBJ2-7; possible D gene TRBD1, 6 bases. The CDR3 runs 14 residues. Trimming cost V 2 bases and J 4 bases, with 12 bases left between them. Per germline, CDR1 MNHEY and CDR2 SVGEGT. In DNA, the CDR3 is TGTGCCAGCAGTTACCGGGACATGACATACGAGCAGTACTTC. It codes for CASSYRDMTYEQYF.

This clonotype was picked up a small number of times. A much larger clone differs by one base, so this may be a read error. The CDR3 bases are TGTGCCAGCGGCGCTCGGGACGCCTCGGGGGGTTGGGTGAACACTGAAGCTTTCTTT. Translation gives CASGARDASGGWVNTEAFF. The chain couples TRBV9 to TRBJ1-1, with a weak D call TRBD1 (5 bases). The V and J ends lost 7 bases and 0 bases respectively, with 28 bases between them. Germline V gene data show CDR1 as SGDLS and CDR2 as YYNGEE. The CDR3 totals 19 residues.

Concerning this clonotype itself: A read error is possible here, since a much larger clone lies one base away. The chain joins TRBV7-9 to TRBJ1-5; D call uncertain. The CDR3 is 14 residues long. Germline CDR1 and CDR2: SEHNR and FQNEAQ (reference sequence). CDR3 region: CASSLMGNNQSQHF. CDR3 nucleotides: TGTGCCAGCAGCTTGATGGGAAACAATCAGTCCCAGCATTTT.

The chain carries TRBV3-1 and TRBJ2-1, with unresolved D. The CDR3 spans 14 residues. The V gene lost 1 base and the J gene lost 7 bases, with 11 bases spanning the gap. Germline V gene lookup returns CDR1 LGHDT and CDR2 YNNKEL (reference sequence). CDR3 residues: CASSQVDDWNEQFF. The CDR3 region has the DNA TGTGCCAGCAGCCAAGTGGATGATTGGAATGAGCAGTTCTTC.

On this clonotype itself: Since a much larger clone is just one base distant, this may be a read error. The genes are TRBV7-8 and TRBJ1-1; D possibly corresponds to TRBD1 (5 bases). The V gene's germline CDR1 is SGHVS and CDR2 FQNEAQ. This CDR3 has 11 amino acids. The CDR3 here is CGTGDDTEALF. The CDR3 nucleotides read TGTGGAACAGGTGATGACACTGAAGCTCTCTTT.

In nucleotides, the CDR3 is TGTGCCAGCAGCTTAGTTCTAGCGGGAAGTCAGGAGCAGTTCTTC. Its protein product is CASSLVLAGSQEQFF. This chain connects TRBV7-2 to TRBJ2-1; 9 bases are a match to TRBD2. This CDR3 comprises 15 residues. CDR1 is SGHTA, CDR2 FQGNSA, per germline. V gave up 1 base and J gave up 10 bases; unmatched junction bases: 8. The variable domain in full, with the rest retrieved from reference TRBV7-2 and TRBJ2-1, is GAGVSQSPSNKVTEKGKDVELRCDPISGHTALYWYRQSLGQGLEFLIYFQGNSAPDKSGLPSDRFSAERTGGSVSTLTIQRTQQEDSAVYLCASSLVLAGSQEQFFGPGTRLTVL.

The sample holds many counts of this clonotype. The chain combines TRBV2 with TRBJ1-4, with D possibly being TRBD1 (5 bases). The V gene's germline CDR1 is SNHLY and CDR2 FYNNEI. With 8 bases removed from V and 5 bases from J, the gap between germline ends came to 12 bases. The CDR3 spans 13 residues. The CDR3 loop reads CASGSGPNEKLFF. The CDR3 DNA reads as TGTGCCAGCGGGTCAGGGCCAAATGAAAAACTGTTTTTT.

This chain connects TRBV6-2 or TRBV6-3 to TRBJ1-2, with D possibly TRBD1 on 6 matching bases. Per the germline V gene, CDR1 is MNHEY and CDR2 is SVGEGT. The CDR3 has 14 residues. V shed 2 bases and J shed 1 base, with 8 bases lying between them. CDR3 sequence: CASSYPDSNYGYTF. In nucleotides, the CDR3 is TGTGCCAGCAGTTACCCGGACAGTAACTATGGCTACACCTTC.